This T cell receptor beta chain was sequenced during a study of T-cell reconstitution after alpha-beta-depleted transplantation in children. Unique molecular identifiers were used to barcode this TCRbeta library. A single record per CDR3 protein comes from TCRdb applying MiXCR to the PCR reads. The sample has some 240,000 distinct CDR3 sequences; about 8.8% are singletons. V was pared by 3 bases and J by 5 bases, with 14 bases between. This CDR3 comprises 13 residues. Germline CDR1 reads DFQATT; CDR2 reads SNEGSKA (reference sequence). Many counts were recorded for this clonotype. The clonotype comes from a human donor who donated a stem cell graft to a child with SCID. The chain is built from TRBV20-1 and TRBJ2-7; a possible D gene is TRBD2 (5 bases). Sequenced here: PBMCs from the stem cell graft donor, sampled from the stem cell graft. CDR3 DNA sequence: TGCAGTGCTAGTGGCTCTCCGGGGAACGAGCAGTACTTC. It encodes CSASGSPGNEQYF.